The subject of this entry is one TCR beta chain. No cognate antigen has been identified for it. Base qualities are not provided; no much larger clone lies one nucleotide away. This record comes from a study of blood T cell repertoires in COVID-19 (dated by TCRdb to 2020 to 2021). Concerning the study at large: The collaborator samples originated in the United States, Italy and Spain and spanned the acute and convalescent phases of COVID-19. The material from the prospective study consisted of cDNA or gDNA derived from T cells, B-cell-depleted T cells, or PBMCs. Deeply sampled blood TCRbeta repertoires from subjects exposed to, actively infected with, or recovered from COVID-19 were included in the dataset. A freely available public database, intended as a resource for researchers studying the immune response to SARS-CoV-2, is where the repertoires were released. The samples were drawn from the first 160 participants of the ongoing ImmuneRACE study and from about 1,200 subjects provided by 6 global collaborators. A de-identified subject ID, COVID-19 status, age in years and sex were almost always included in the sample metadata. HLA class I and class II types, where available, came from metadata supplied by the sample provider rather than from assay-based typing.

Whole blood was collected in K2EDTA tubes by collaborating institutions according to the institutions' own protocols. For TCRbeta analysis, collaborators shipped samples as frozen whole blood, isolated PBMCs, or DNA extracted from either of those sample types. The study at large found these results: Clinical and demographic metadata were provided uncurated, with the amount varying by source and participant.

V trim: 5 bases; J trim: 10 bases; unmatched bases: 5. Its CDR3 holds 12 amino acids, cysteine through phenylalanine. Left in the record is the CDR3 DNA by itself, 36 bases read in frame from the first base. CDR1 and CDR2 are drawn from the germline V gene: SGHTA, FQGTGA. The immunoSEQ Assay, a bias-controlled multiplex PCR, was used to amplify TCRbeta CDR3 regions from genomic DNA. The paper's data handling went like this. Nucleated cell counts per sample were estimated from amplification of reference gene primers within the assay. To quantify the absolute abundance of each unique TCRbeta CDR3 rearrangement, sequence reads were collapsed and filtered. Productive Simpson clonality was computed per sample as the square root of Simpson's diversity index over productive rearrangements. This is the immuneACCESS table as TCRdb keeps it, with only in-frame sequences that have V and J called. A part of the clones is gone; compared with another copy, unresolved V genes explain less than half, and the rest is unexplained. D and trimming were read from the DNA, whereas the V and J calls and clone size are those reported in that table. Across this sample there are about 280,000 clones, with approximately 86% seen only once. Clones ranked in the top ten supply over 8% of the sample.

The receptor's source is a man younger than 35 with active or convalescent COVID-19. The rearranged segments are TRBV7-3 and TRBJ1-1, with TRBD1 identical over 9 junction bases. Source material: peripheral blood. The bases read TGTGCCAGCAGCCCGGGACAGGGTCGAGCTTTCTTT. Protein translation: CASSPGQGRAFF.